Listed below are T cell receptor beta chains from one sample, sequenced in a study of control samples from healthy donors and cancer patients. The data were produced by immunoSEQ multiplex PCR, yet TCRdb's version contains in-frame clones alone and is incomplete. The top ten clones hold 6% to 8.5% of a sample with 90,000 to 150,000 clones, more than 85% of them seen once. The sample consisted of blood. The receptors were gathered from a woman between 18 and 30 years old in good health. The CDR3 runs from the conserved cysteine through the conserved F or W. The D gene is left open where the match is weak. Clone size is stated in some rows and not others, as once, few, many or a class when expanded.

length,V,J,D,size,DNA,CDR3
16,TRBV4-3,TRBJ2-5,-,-,TGCGCCAGCAGCCAAGCCCCACTTCAGGGTTTCGAGACCCAGTACTTC,CASSQAPLQGFETQYF
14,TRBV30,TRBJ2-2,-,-,TGTGCCTGGGGTGGGTGGTCCGCCACCGGGGAGCTGTTTTTT,CAWGGWSATGELFF
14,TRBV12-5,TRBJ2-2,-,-,TGTGCTAGTGGTTTGTGGGGAGTCGCCGGGGAGCTGTTTTTT,CASGLWGVAGELFF
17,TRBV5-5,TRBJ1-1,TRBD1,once,TGTGCCAGCAGCAAGCGGACAGGGTGGGACATGAACACTGAAGCTTTCTTT,CASSKRTGWDMNTEAFF
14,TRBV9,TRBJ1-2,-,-,TGTGCCAGCAGCCCACAACAGGGTTTGGATGGCTACACCTTC,CASSPQQGLDGYTF
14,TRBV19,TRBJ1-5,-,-,TGTGCCAGTAGTATAGAACGTGGGGGTCAGCCCCAGCATTTT,CASSIERGGQPQHF
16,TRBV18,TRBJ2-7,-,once,TGTGCCAGCTCACCGTCACTAGCCCGAAGGGCTTACGAGCAGTACTTC,CASSPSLARRAYEQYF
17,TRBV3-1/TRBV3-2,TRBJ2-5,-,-,TGTGCCAGCAGCCAAGCAGGGGAAGGAGGGGGGCAAGAGACCCAGTACTTC,CASSQAGEGGGQETQYF
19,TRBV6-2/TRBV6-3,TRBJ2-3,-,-,TGTGCCAGCAGTTATTTTTACCGCAGGACAGACCGGTACACAGATACGCAGTATTTT,CASSYFYRRTDRYTDTQYF
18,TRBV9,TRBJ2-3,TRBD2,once,TGTGCCAGCAGCCCCCGCTCCCTACTAGCGGGTAGCACAGATACGCAGTATTTT,CASSPRSLLAGSTDTQYF
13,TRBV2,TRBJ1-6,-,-,TGTGCCAGCATGGAGGGTGTTCGCTCACCCCTCCACTTT,CASMEGVRSPLHF
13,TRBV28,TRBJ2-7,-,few,TGTGCCAGCAACAGGGCATACTCCTACGAGCAGTACTTC,CASNRAYSYEQYF
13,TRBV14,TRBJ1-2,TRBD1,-,TGTGCCAGCAGCCAACAGGGGGGCTATGGCTACACCTTC,CASSQQGGYGYTF
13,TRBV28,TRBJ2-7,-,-,TGTGCCAGCAGTTTTATGAAAACGCACGAGCAGTACTTC,CASSFMKTHEQYF
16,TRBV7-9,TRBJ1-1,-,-,TGTGCCAGCAGCTTAGGGGGAACCGTCAGGAACACTGAAGCTTTCTTT,CASSLGGTVRNTEAFF
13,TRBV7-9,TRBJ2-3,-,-,TGTGCCAGCAGCCCCGGGACCCAAGATACGCAGTATTTT,CASSPGTQDTQYF
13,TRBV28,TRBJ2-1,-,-,TGTGCCAGCATGTATCCCCCCTACAATGAGCAGTTCTTC,CASMYPPYNEQFF
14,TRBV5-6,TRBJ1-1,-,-,TGTGCCAGCAGCTTGGTACAGCGAGGGACTGAAGCTTTCTTT,CASSLVQRGTEAFF
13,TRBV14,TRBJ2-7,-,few,TGTGCCAGCAGCCCCAAGGACAGCTACGAGCAGTACTTC,CASSPKDSYEQYF
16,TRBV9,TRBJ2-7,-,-,TGTGCCAGCAGCGTAGGGTCTAGGCAGGGTGACGACGAGCAGTACTTC,CASSVGSRQGDDEQYF
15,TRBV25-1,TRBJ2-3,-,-,TGTGCCAGCAGTGAATTCAGGGGACGGTCAGATACGCAGTATTTT,CASSEFRGRSDTQYF
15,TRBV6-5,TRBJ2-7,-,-,TGTGCCAGCAGTCCCCTTCGGGTCGGGTCCTACGAGCAGTACTTC,CASSPLRVGSYEQYF
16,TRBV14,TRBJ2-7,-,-,TGTGCCAGCAGCCAAGAGGCGGGATCTCCTTATAGCGAGCAGTACTTC,CASSQEAGSPYSEQYF
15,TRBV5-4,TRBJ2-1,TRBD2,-,TGTGCCAGCAGCCCCGGGACTAGCGGGGACAATGAGCAGTTCTTC,CASSPGTSGDNEQFF
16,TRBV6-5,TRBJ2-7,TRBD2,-,TGTGCCAGCAGTTATACGGGACTAGCGGGGGGGAACGAGCAGTACTTC,CASSYTGLAGGNEQYF
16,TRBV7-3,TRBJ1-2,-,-,TGTGCCAGCAGCTTATCCCCCACGGACAGCTTCTATGGCTACACCTTC,CASSLSPTDSFYGYTF
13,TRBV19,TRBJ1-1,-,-,TGTGCCAGTAAGGGCCTGCTCAACACTGAAGCTTTCTTT,CASKGLLNTEAFF
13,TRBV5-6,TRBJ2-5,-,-,TGTGCCAGCAGCTTAGACTTACAAGAGACCCAGTACTTC,CASSLDLQETQYF
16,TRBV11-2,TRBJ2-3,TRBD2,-,TGTGCCAGCAGCTTGGGAGGGAGTGCCGGCACAGATACGCAGTATTTT,CASSLGGSAGTDTQYF
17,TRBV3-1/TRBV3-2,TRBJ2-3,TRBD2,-,TGTGCCAGCAGCCAGGGGACTAGCGGGGGGGTTACAGATACGCAGTATTTT,CASSQGTSGGVTDTQYF
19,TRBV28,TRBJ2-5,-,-,TGTGCCAGCAGTTTTCGATATAGAACAGGGACGAGCCTCCAAGAGACCCAGTACTTC,CASSFRYRTGTSLQETQYF
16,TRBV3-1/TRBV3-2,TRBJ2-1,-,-,TGTGCCAGCAGCTACTTAGCTGGAGAGGCCTACAATGAGCAGTTCTTC,CASSYLAGEAYNEQFF
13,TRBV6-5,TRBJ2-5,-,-,TGTGCCAGCAGGATAGGAGATGGGCAGACCCAGTACTTC,CASRIGDGQTQYF
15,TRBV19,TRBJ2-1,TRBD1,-,TGTGCCAGTAGCCTTAGACAGGGGGTCGGCAATGAGCAGTTCTTC,CASSLRQGVGNEQFF
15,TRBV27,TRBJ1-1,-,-,TGTGCCAGCAGTCCAATACCCCTGGCGGACACTGAAGCTTTCTTT,CASSPIPLADTEAFF
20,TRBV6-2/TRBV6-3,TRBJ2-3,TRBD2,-,TGTGCCAGCAGTTATGTTCGAGCGGGGGGGCCATTTGTGGCTACAGATACGCAGTATTTT,CASSYVRAGGPFVATDTQYF
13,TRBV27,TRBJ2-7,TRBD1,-,TGTGCCAGCAGGAGGACAGGGGCCTACGAGCAGTACTTC,CASRRTGAYEQYF
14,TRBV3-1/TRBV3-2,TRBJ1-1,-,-,TGTGCCAGCAGACGGGCGAACATCGACACTGAAGCTTTCTTT,CASRRANIDTEAFF
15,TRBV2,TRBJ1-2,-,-,TGTGCCAGCAGTGAATCGGGCAGGGTTAACTATGGCTACACCTTC,CASSESGRVNYGYTF
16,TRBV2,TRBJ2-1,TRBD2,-,TGTGCCAGCAGTGGAGGTAGCGGGAGGGCCTACAATGAGCAGTTCTTC,CASSGGSGRAYNEQFF
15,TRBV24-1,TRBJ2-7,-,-,TGTGCCACCGCGAGTTCAGGGATCCGACCCTACGAGCAGTACTTC,CATASSGIRPYEQYF
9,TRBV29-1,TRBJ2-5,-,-,TGCAGCGACGAAGAGACCCAGTACTTC,CSDEETQYF
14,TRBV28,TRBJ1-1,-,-,TGTGCCAGCAGGCCTCACAGGGCGAACACTGAAGCTTTCTTT,CASRPHRANTEAFF
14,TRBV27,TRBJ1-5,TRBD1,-,TGTGCCAGCAGTTACAGGGGTTCCAATCAGCCCCAGCATTTT,CASSYRGSNQPQHF
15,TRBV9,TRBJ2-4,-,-,TGTGCCAGCAGCGCTGATGGCCTATTGAAAAACATTCAGTACTTC,CASSADGLLKNIQYF
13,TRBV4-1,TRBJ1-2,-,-,TGCGCCAGCAGCCAAGGAGGGGTTAGTGGCTACACCTTC,CASSQGGVSGYTF
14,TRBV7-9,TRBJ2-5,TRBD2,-,TGTGCCAGCAGCTCCGGGGGGTTAGGGGAGACCCAGTACTTC,CASSSGGLGETQYF
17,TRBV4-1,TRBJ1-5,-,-,TGCGCCAGCAGCCCAAGTCTTTTTGGGGGAAGCAATCAGCCCCAGCATTTT,CASSPSLFGGSNQPQHF
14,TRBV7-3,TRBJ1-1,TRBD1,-,TGTGCCAGCAGCTTACGACAGGGGGGCACTGAAGCTTTCTTT,CASSLRQGGTEAFF
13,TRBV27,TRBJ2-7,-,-,TGTGCCAGCAGTTTATCTATCAGCTACGAGCAGTACTTC,CASSLSISYEQYF
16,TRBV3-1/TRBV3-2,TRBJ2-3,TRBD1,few,TGTGCCAGCAGCTTGCAGGGGGTCTCTAGCACAGATACGCAGTATTTT,CASSLQGVSSTDTQYF
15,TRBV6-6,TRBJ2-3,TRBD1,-,TGTGCCAGCAGCTGGATAGGGGGCACCACAGATACGCAGTATTTT,CASSWIGGTTDTQYF
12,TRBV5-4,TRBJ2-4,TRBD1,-,TGTGCCAGCAGCTACGGACAGGGTAATCAGTACTTC,CASSYGQGNQYF
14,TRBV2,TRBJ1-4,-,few,TGTGCCAGCAGCACAGTCCCCCTTAATGAAAAACTGTTTTTT,CASSTVPLNEKLFF
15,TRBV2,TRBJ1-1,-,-,TGTGCCAGCAGTCGAATGGGACGGCTGAACACTGAAGCTTTCTTT,CASSRMGRLNTEAFF
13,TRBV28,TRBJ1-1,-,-,TGTGCCAGCAGTTTACAGTCGAACACTGAAGCTTTCTTT,CASSLQSNTEAFF
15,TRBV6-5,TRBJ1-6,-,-,TGTGCCAGCAGTTACAATCGTCGGGGAAGTTCACCCCTCCACTTT,CASSYNRRGSSPLHF
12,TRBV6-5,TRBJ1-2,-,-,TGTGCCAGCAGTCGGACGGGCTATGGCTACACCTTC,CASSRTGYGYTF
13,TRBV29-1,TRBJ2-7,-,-,TGCAGCGTCGGAGGGCAGGCGCTGTACGAGCAGTACTTC,CSVGGQALYEQYF